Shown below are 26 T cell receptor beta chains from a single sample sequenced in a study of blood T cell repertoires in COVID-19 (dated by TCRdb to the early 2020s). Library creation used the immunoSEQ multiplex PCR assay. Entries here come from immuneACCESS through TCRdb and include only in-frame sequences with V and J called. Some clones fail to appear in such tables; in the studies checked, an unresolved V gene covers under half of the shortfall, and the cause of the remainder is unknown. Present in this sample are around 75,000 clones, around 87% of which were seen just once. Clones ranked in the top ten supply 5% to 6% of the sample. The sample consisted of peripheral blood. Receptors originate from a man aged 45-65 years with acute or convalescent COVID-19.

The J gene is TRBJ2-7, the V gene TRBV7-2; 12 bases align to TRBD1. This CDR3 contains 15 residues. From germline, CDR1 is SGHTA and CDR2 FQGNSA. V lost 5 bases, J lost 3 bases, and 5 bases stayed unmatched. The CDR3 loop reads CASSAGTGGFYEQYF. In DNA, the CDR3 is TGTGCCAGCAGCGCCGGGACAGGGGGCTTCTACGAGCAGTACTTC.

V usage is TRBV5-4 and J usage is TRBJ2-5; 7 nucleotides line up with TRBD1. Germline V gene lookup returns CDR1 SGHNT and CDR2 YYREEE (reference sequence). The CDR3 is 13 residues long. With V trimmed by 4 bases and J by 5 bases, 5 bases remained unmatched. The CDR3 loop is CASSPTRGETQYF. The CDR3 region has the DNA TGTGCCAGCAGCCCAACCAGGGGGGAGACCCAGTACTTC.

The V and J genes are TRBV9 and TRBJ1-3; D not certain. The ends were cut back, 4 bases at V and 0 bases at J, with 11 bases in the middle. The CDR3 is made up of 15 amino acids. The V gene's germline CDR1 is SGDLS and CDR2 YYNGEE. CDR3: CASSPSGSSGNTIYF. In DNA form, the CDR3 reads TGTGCCAGCAGCCCCTCGGGAAGCTCTGGAAACACCATATATTTT.

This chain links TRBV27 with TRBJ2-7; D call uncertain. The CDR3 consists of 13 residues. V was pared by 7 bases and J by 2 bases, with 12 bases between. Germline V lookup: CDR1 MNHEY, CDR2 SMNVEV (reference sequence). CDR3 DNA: TGTGCCAGCAAGTATCAGGAAACCTACGAGCAGTACTTC. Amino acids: CASKYQETYEQYF.

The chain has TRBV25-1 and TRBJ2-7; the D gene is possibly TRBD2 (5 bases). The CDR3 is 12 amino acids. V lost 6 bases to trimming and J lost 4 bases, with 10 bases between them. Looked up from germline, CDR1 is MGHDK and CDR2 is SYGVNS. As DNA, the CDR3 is TGTGCCAGCAGACGGACTCCTTACGAGCAGTACTTC. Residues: CASRRTPYEQYF.

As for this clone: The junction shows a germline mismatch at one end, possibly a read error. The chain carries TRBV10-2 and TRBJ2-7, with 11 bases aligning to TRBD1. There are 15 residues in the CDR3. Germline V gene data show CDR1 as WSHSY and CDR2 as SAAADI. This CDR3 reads CASSQSGTGGYEQYF. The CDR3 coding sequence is TGCGCCAGCAGTCAGTCCGGGACAGGGGGCTACGAGCAGTACTTC.

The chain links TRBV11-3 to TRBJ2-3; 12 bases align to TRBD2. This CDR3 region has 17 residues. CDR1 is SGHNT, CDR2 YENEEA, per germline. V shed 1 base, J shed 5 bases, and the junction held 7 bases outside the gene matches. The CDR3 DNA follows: TGTGCCAGCAGCTTAGGAGCTAGCGGGAGGGCCTTAGATACGCAGTATTTT. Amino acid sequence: CASSLGASGRALDTQYF.

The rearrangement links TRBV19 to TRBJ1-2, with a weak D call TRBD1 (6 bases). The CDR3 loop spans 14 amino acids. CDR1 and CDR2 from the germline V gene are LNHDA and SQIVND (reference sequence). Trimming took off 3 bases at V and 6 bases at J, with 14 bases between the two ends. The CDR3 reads CASSILQGRHGYTF. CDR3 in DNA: TGTGCCAGTAGTATCTTACAGGGTAGACATGGCTACACCTTC.

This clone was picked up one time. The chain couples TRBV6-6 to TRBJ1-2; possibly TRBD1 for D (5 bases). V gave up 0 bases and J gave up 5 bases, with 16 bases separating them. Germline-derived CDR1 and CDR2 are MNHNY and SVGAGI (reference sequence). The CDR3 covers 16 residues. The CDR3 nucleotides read TGTGCCAGCAGTTACTCACGGGACTCCGGTACATATGGCTACACCTTC. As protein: CASSYSRDSGTYGYTF.

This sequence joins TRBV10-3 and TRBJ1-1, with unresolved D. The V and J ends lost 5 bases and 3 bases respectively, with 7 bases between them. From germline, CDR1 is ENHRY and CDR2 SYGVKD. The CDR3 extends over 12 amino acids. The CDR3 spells CAISSLDTEAFF. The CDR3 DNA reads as TGTGCCATCAGTTCACTGGACACTGAAGCTTTCTTT.

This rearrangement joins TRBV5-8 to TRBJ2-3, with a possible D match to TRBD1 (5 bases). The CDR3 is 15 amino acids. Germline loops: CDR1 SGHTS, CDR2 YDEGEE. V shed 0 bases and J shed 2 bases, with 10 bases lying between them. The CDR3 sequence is CASSLEGSPTDTQYF. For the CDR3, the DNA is TGTGCCAGCAGCTTGGAGGGGTCCCCCACAGATACGCAGTATTTT.

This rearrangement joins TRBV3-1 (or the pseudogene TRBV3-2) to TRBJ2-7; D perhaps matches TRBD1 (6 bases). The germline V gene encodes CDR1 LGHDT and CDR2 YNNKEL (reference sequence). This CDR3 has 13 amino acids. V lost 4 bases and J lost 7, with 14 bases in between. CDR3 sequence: CASSRALQGEQYF. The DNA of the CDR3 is TGTGCCAGCAGCCGAGCCCTCCAGGGGGAGCAGTACTTC.

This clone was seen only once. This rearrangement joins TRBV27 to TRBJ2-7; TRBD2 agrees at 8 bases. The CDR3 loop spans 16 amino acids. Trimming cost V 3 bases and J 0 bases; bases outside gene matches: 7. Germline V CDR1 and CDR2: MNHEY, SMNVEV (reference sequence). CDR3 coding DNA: TGTGCCAGCAGTTTGTCTACTAGCGGACTCTCCTACGAGCAGTACTTC. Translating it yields CASSLSTSGLSYEQYF.

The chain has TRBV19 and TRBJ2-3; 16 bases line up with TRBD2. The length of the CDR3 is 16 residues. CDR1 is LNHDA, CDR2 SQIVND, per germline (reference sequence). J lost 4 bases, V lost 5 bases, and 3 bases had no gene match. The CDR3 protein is CASSAGTSGRADTQYF. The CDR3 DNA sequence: TGTGCCAGTAGTGCCGGGACTAGCGGGAGGGCAGATACGCAGTATTTT.

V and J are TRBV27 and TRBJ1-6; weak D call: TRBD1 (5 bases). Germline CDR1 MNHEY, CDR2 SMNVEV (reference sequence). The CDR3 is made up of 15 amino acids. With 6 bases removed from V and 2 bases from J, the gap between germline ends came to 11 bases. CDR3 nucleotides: TGTGCCAGCAGGGAGGGGTCCCCCTATAATTCACCCCTCCACTTT. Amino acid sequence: CASREGSPYNSPLHF.

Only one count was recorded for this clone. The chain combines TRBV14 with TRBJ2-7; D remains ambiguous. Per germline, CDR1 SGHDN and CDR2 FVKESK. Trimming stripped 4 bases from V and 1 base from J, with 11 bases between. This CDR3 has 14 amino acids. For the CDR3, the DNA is TGTGCCAGCAGCCGGGCCCTCGTTTCCTACGAGCAGTACTTC. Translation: CASSRALVSYEQYF.

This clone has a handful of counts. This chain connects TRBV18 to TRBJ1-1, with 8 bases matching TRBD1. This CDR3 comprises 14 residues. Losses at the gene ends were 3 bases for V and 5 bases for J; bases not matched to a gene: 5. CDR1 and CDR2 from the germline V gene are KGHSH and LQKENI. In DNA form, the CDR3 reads TGTGCCAGCTCACCTCGGACAGGGTGGACTGAAGCTTTCTTT. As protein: CASSPRTGWTEAFF.

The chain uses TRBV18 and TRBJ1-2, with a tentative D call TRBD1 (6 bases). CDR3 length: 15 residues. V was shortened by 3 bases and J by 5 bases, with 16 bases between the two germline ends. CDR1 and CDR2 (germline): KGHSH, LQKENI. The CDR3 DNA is TGTGCCAGCTCACCCTCGGTACAGGGAGGGTATGGCTACACCTTC. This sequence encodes CASSPSVQGGYGYTF.

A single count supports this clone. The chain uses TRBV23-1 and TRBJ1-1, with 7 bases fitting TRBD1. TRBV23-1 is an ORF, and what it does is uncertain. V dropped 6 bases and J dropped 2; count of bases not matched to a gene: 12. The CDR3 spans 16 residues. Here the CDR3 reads CASRRDSEDSNTEAFF. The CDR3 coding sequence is TGCGCCAGCAGGAGGGACAGTGAAGACTCTAACACTGAAGCTTTCTTT.

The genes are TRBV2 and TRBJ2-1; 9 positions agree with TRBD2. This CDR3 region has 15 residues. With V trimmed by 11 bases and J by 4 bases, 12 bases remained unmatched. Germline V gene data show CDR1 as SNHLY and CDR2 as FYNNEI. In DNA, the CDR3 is TGTGCCGCGGGGGGTTCTAGCGGGAAGTACAATGAGCAGTTCTTC. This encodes CAAGGSSGKYNEQFF.

CDR3 sequence: CSVEVGRGETQYF. In DNA form, the CDR3 reads TGCAGCGTTGAAGTTGGCAGGGGAGAGACCCAGTACTTC. The chain couples TRBV29-1 to TRBJ2-5; the D gene is possibly TRBD1 (6 bases). V was pared by 1 base and J by 4 bases, with 10 bases between. This CDR3 comprises 13 residues. Germline loops: CDR1 SQVTM, CDR2 ANQGSEA.

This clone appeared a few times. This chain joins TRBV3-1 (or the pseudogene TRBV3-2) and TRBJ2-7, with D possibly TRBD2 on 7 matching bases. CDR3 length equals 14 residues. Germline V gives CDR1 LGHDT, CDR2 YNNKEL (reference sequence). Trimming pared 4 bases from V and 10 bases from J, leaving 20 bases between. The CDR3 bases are TGTGCCAGCAGCCGTCGACAGAGGGGGGGCGGACAGTACTTC. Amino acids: CASSRRQRGGGQYF.

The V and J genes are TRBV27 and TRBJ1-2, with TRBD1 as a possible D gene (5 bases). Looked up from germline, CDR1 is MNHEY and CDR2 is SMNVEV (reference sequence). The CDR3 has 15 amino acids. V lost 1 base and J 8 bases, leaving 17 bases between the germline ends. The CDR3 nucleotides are TGTGCCAGCAGTTTATGGCGGGACGAACCTATCGGCTACACCTTC. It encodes CASSLWRDEPIGYTF.

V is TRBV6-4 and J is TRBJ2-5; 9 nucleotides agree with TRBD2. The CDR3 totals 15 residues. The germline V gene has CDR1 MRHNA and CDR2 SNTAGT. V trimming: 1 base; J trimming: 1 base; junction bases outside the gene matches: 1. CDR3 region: CASSDLREGQETQYF. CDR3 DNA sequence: TGTGCCAGCAGTGACTTGCGGGAGGGCCAAGAGACCCAGTACTTC.

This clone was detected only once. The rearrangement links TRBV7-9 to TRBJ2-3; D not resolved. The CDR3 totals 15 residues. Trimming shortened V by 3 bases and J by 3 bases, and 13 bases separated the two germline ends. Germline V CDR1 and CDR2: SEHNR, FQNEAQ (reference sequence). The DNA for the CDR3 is TGTGCCAGCAGCTTGGGCCATTTAGAGACAGATACGCAGTATTTT. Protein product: CASSLGHLETDTQYF.

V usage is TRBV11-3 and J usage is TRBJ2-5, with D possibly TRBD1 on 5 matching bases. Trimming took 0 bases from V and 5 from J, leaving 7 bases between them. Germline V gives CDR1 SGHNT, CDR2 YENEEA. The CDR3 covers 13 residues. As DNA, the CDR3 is TGTGCCAGCAGCTTAGAGGGGCGGGAGACCCAGTACTTC. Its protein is CASSLEGRETQYF.